The 2 T cell receptor beta chains below all came from one sample that was sequenced in a study of OX40 agonist ivuxolimab in advanced cancers. Measured with immunoSEQ multiplex PCR; TCRdb has only the in-frame clones, and not every one. In the table there are some 79,000 clones, roughly 90% of which are singletons. Sequencing used CD4+ or CD8+ T cells sorted from blood, obtained in a trial of the OX40 agonist ivuxolimab. These receptors were taken from an adult with an advanced solid tumor such as melanoma, head and neck, liver or kidney cancer.

This chain uses TRBV5-6 with TRBJ1-2; D may be TRBD1 (6 bases). Germline CDR1 reads SGHDT; CDR2 reads YYEEEE. V lost 0 bases and J 6 bases, leaving 12 bases between the germline ends. The CDR3 loop spans 14 amino acids. The CDR3 coding sequence is TGTGCCAGCAGCTTGGAACAGGGAGTCCATGGCTACACCTTC. This gives the protein CASSLEQGVHGYTF. The whole variable domain, remainder taken from reference TRBV5-6 and TRBJ1-2, is DAGVTQSPTHLIKTRGQQVTLRCSPKSGHDTVSWYQQALGQGPQFIFQYYEEEERQRGNFPDRFSGHQFPNYSSELNVNALLLGDSALYLCASSLEQGVHGYTFGSGTRLTVV.

The chain has TRBV6-1 and TRBJ1-5; D gene ambiguous. V shed 6 bases and J shed 9 bases, with 18 bases lying between them. The CDR3 sequence is 14 residues long. The germline V gene encodes CDR1 MNHNS and CDR2 SASEGT. The CDR3 spells CASRSLLARLPQHF. CDR3 coding DNA: TGTGCCAGCAGGAGCTTGCTTGCGAGGCTGCCCCAGCATTTT.